Listed below are T cell receptor beta chains from one sample, sequenced in a study of OX40 agonist ivuxolimab in advanced cancers. Only in-frame clones appear in the TCRdb table, and some are missing; sequencing was by immunoSEQ multiplex PCR. The repertoire holds 50,000 to 65,000 clones, with over 70% as singletons. The sequences come from CD4+ or CD8+ T cells sorted from blood, collected in a trial of the OX40 agonist ivuxolimab. The source of these receptors is an adult with an advanced solid tumor such as melanoma, head and neck, liver or kidney cancer. CDR3s include the opening cysteine and the closing phenylalanine or tryptophan. A D gene is named only where the DNA matches it firmly. Rows give clone size only sometimes, using once, few, many, or a class for an expanded clone.

clone_size: -; v_call: TRBV9; j_call: TRBJ2-1; d_call: TRBD2; cdr3_aa: CASSPDLAGRNNEQFF; cdr3_nt: TGTGCCAGCAGCCCCGACTTAGCGGGACGAAACAATGAGCAGTTCTTC
clone_size: -; v_call: TRBV19; j_call: TRBJ1-1; d_call: -; cdr3_aa: CASSPLTGLNTEAFF; cdr3_nt: TGTGCCAGTAGTCCGCTTACAGGGTTGAACACTGAAGCTTTCTTT
clone_size: -; v_call: TRBV29-1; j_call: TRBJ1-2; d_call: -; cdr3_aa: CSVEARDNDYGYTF; cdr3_nt: TGCAGCGTTGAAGCCAGGGATAATGACTATGGCTACACCTTC
clone_size: few; v_call: TRBV2; j_call: TRBJ1-5; d_call: -; cdr3_aa: CASSVGDGRPQHF; cdr3_nt: TGTGCCAGCAGTGTTGGGGACGGACGCCCCCAGCATTTT
clone_size: -; v_call: TRBV7-2; j_call: TRBJ1-5; d_call: -; cdr3_aa: CASSLLGEGQPQHF; cdr3_nt: TGTGCCAGCAGCTTATTGGGGGAGGGGCAGCCCCAGCATTTT
clone_size: -; v_call: TRBV28; j_call: TRBJ2-5; d_call: -; cdr3_aa: CASSPRFSAETQYF; cdr3_nt: TGTGCCAGCAGCCCGCGATTTAGCGCGGAGACCCAGTACTTC
clone_size: -; v_call: TRBV5-4; j_call: TRBJ2-5; d_call: -; cdr3_aa: CASSLKGPETQYF; cdr3_nt: TGTGCCAGCAGCTTGAAGGGGCCGGAGACCCAGTACTTC
clone_size: -; v_call: TRBV7-3; j_call: TRBJ1-2; d_call: TRBD1; cdr3_aa: CASSNRDRGYLYGYTF; cdr3_nt: TGTGCCAGCAGCAACAGGGACAGGGGGTATTTGTATGGCTACACCTTC
clone_size: few; v_call: TRBV2; j_call: TRBJ1-2; d_call: -; cdr3_aa: CASVGAGQGYTF; cdr3_nt: TGTGCCAGTGTCGGGGCAGGGCAGGGCTACACCTTC
clone_size: once; v_call: TRBV30; j_call: TRBJ2-3; d_call: TRBD1; cdr3_aa: CAWSRDRGTDTQYF; cdr3_nt: TGTGCCTGGAGCCGGGACAGGGGCACAGATACGCAGTATTTT
clone_size: -; v_call: TRBV7-9; j_call: TRBJ1-6; d_call: -; cdr3_aa: CASSSTGGSPLHF; cdr3_nt: TGTGCCAGCAGCTCAACCGGGGGTTCACCCCTCCACTTT
clone_size: -; v_call: TRBV30; j_call: TRBJ1-5; d_call: TRBD1; cdr3_aa: CAWSGGQGEKYKKPQHF; cdr3_nt: TGTGCCTGGAGTGGGGGACAGGGGGAAAAATATAAGAAGCCCCAGCATTTT
clone_size: once; v_call: TRBV30; j_call: TRBJ1-4; d_call: -; cdr3_aa: CAWSAYQEELFF; cdr3_nt: TGTGCCTGGAGTGCTTACCAGGAGGAACTGTTTTTT
clone_size: few; v_call: TRBV4-1; j_call: TRBJ1-3; d_call: -; cdr3_aa: CASSRTVSGNTIYF; cdr3_nt: TGCGCCAGCAGCCGGACAGTCTCTGGAAACACCATATATTTT
clone_size: -; v_call: TRBV14; j_call: TRBJ1-3; d_call: -; cdr3_aa: CASSHGRDSGNTIYF; cdr3_nt: TGTGCCAGCAGCCACGGCAGGGACTCTGGAAACACCATATATTTT
clone_size: -; v_call: TRBV12-5; j_call: TRBJ2-3; d_call: -; cdr3_aa: CASGLGTSTDTQYF; cdr3_nt: TGTGCTAGTGGGTTAGGGACTAGCACAGATACGCAGTATTTT
clone_size: -; v_call: TRBV28; j_call: TRBJ2-7; d_call: TRBD1; cdr3_aa: CASSGDSSYEQYF; cdr3_nt: TGTGCCAGCAGTGGGGACAGTTCCTACGAGCAGTACTTC
clone_size: -; v_call: TRBV7-2; j_call: TRBJ2-1; d_call: -; cdr3_aa: CASSLSFGDEQFF; cdr3_nt: TGTGCCAGCAGCTTATCCTTCGGGGATGAGCAGTTCTTC
clone_size: -; v_call: TRBV7-9; j_call: TRBJ1-1; d_call: -; cdr3_aa: CASSFFGEAEAFF; cdr3_nt: TGTGCCAGCAGCTTTTTCGGGGAAGCTGAAGCTTTCTTT
clone_size: once; v_call: TRBV7-8; j_call: TRBJ2-5; d_call: -; cdr3_aa: CASSSRGVVVDRLDQETQYF; cdr3_nt: TGTGCCAGCAGCTCAAGAGGGGTAGTAGTAGACAGGCTGGACCAAGAGACCCAGTACTTC
clone_size: -; v_call: TRBV18; j_call: TRBJ2-5; d_call: TRBD1; cdr3_aa: CASSPPGQGNQETQYF; cdr3_nt: TGTGCCAGCTCACCACCGGGACAGGGGAACCAAGAGACCCAGTACTTC
clone_size: few; v_call: TRBV27; j_call: TRBJ1-5; d_call: -; cdr3_aa: CASSSGRNQPQHF; cdr3_nt: TGTGCCAGCAGCTCAGGGAGGAATCAGCCCCAGCATTTT
clone_size: -; v_call: TRBV4-1; j_call: TRBJ1-4; d_call: -; cdr3_aa: CASSQGDSSTNEKLFF; cdr3_nt: TGCGCCAGCAGCCAAGGCGACAGTTCAACTAATGAAAAACTGTTTTTT
clone_size: -; v_call: TRBV9; j_call: TRBJ2-1; d_call: -; cdr3_aa: CASSVRGTLEQFF; cdr3_nt: TGTGCCAGCAGCGTACGCGGCACCCTAGAGCAGTTCTTC
clone_size: -; v_call: TRBV4-1; j_call: TRBJ1-5; d_call: TRBD1; cdr3_aa: CASSQDGTGTDQPQHF; cdr3_nt: TGCGCCAGCAGCCAAGACGGGACAGGTACTGATCAGCCCCAGCATTTT
clone_size: -; v_call: TRBV5-4; j_call: TRBJ1-2; d_call: -; cdr3_aa: CASSLGVGDGYTF; cdr3_nt: TGTGCCAGCAGCTTGGGCGTAGGGGATGGCTACACCTTC
clone_size: -; v_call: TRBV6-5; j_call: TRBJ1-1; d_call: -; cdr3_aa: CASSYQGSNTEAFF; cdr3_nt: TGTGCCAGCAGTTACCAGGGATCGAACACTGAAGCTTTCTTT
clone_size: -; v_call: TRBV28; j_call: TRBJ1-4; d_call: -; cdr3_aa: CASSLIGGGEKLFF; cdr3_nt: TGTGCCAGCAGTTTAATCGGGGGCGGAGAAAAACTGTTTTTT
clone_size: -; v_call: TRBV29-1; j_call: TRBJ1-2; d_call: TRBD1; cdr3_aa: CSVAPQGVENYGYTF; cdr3_nt: TGCAGCGTTGCCCCACAGGGGGTAGAGAACTATGGCTACACCTTC
clone_size: once; v_call: TRBV5-4; j_call: TRBJ2-2; d_call: TRBD1; cdr3_aa: CASSSRQGNTGELFF; cdr3_nt: TGTGCCAGCAGCAGCCGACAGGGGAACACCGGGGAGCTGTTTTTT
clone_size: -; v_call: TRBV11-3; j_call: TRBJ1-4; d_call: -; cdr3_aa: CASSLDPLDSANEKLFF; cdr3_nt: TGTGCCAGCAGCTTAGATCCCCTAGACAGCGCTAATGAAAAACTGTTTTTT
clone_size: -; v_call: TRBV2; j_call: TRBJ2-5; d_call: -; cdr3_aa: CASSGEWDQETQYF; cdr3_nt: TGTGCCAGCAGCGGCGAGTGGGACCAAGAGACCCAGTACTTC
clone_size: -; v_call: TRBV7-2; j_call: TRBJ1-2; d_call: TRBD1; cdr3_aa: CASSSRRGTGQGYTF; cdr3_nt: TGTGCCAGCAGCTCCCGCAGGGGGACAGGGCAAGGCTACACCTTC
clone_size: -; v_call: TRBV13; j_call: TRBJ1-1; d_call: TRBD1; cdr3_aa: CASSSKGQGAMCEAFF; cdr3_nt: TGTGCCAGCAGCTCGAAGGGACAGGGGGCGATGTGTGAAGCTTTCTTT
clone_size: -; v_call: TRBV2; j_call: TRBJ2-2; d_call: TRBD2; cdr3_aa: CASSESLRGTGELFF; cdr3_nt: TGTGCCAGCAGTGAAAGTTTGCGGGGGACCGGGGAGCTGTTTTTT
clone_size: -; v_call: TRBV6-6; j_call: TRBJ2-1; d_call: TRBD2; cdr3_aa: CASNGGTSGGANEQFF; cdr3_nt: TGTGCCAGCAACGGTGGAACTAGCGGGGGGGCGAATGAGCAGTTCTTC
clone_size: -; v_call: TRBV28; j_call: TRBJ1-2; d_call: TRBD1; cdr3_aa: CASSSTGTGGGANYGYTF; cdr3_nt: TGTGCCAGCAGTTCTACGGGGACAGGGGGTGGGGCGAACTATGGCTACACCTTC
clone_size: -; v_call: TRBV4-3; j_call: TRBJ1-1; d_call: -; cdr3_aa: CASSQDTGYTEAFF; cdr3_nt: TGCGCCAGCAGCCAAGATACGGGTTACACTGAAGCTTTCTTT
clone_size: -; v_call: TRBV28; j_call: TRBJ1-1; d_call: -; cdr3_aa: CASRAPTEAFF; cdr3_nt: TGTGCCAGCCGGGCACCCACTGAAGCTTTCTTT
clone_size: -; v_call: TRBV14; j_call: TRBJ1-2; d_call: -; cdr3_aa: CASSQDVSPDYGYTF; cdr3_nt: TGTGCCAGCAGCCAAGACGTCAGTCCCGACTATGGCTACACCTTC
clone_size: few; v_call: TRBV10-2; j_call: TRBJ2-5; d_call: -; cdr3_aa: CASSETGLETQYF; cdr3_nt: TGCGCCAGCAGTGAAACGGGATTAGAGACCCAGTACTTC
clone_size: -; v_call: TRBV10-1; j_call: TRBJ2-1; d_call: -; cdr3_aa: CASSVSQGPYNEQFF; cdr3_nt: TGCGCCAGCAGTGTATCCCAGGGGCCCTACAATGAGCAGTTCTTC
clone_size: -; v_call: TRBV7-7; j_call: TRBJ2-2; d_call: -; cdr3_aa: CASSFARGNTGELFF; cdr3_nt: TGTGCCAGCAGCTTCGCCAGGGGGAACACCGGGGAGCTGTTTTTT
clone_size: -; v_call: TRBV6-5; j_call: TRBJ2-1; d_call: TRBD2; cdr3_aa: CASSLKREGLGEQFF; cdr3_nt: TGTGCCAGCAGCCTAAAGCGGGAGGGCCTCGGGGAGCAGTTCTTC
clone_size: -; v_call: TRBV7-3; j_call: TRBJ2-1; d_call: TRBD2; cdr3_aa: CASSLRSGDYNEQFF; cdr3_nt: TGTGCCAGCAGCTTACGGAGCGGGGACTACAATGAGCAGTTCTTC
clone_size: -; v_call: TRBV19; j_call: TRBJ1-3; d_call: -; cdr3_aa: CASSILGAAERNTIYF; cdr3_nt: TGTGCCAGTAGTATTCTGGGGGCCGCCGAGAGAAACACCATATATTTT
clone_size: -; v_call: TRBV5-1; j_call: TRBJ1-2; d_call: -; cdr3_aa: CASSLSQDYGYTF; cdr3_nt: TGCGCCAGCAGCTTGTCCCAGGACTATGGCTACACCTTC
clone_size: once; v_call: TRBV6-6; j_call: TRBJ1-5; d_call: TRBD1; cdr3_aa: CASMGQGAIQPQHF; cdr3_nt: TGTGCCAGCATGGGACAGGGGGCTATTCAGCCCCAGCATTTT
clone_size: few; v_call: TRBV5-1; j_call: TRBJ2-1; d_call: TRBD1; cdr3_aa: CASSLTGGSYNEQFF; cdr3_nt: TGCGCCAGCAGCCTTACAGGGGGCTCCTACAATGAGCAGTTCTTC
clone_size: -; v_call: TRBV7-2; j_call: TRBJ2-7; d_call: -; cdr3_aa: CASSLGRESSYEQYF; cdr3_nt: TGTGCCAGCAGCTTGGGCAGGGAGAGCTCCTACGAGCAGTACTTC
clone_size: -; v_call: TRBV4-1; j_call: TRBJ2-7; d_call: TRBD1; cdr3_aa: CASSQKPLDDGQGNYEQYF; cdr3_nt: TGCGCCAGCAGCCAAAAACCCCTGGATGACGGACAGGGAAACTACGAGCAGTACTTC
clone_size: -; v_call: TRBV2; j_call: TRBJ2-7; d_call: TRBD1; cdr3_aa: CANRLSRTGFYEQYF; cdr3_nt: TGTGCCAACCGGCTTTCCAGGACAGGGTTCTACGAGCAGTACTTC
clone_size: -; v_call: TRBV19; j_call: TRBJ1-2; d_call: -; cdr3_aa: CASSFGRNYGYTF; cdr3_nt: TGTGCCAGCAGCTTCGGACGAAACTATGGCTACACCTTC
clone_size: -; v_call: TRBV6-1; j_call: TRBJ2-2; d_call: TRBD2; cdr3_aa: CASSEGIAGGPNTGELFF; cdr3_nt: TGTGCCAGCAGTGAAGGGATAGCGGGAGGGCCTAACACCGGGGAGCTGTTTTTT
clone_size: once; v_call: TRBV7-7; j_call: TRBJ2-1; d_call: -; cdr3_aa: CASSPGPAYNEQFF; cdr3_nt: TGTGCCAGCAGCCCGGGTCCCGCCTACAATGAGCAGTTCTTC
clone_size: -; v_call: TRBV2; j_call: TRBJ1-5; d_call: -; cdr3_aa: CASSGGGMSNQPQHF; cdr3_nt: TGTGCCAGCAGTGGCGGGGGAATGAGCAATCAGCCCCAGCATTTT
clone_size: -; v_call: TRBV6-5; j_call: TRBJ1-6; d_call: TRBD1; cdr3_aa: CASRLQGNDSPLHF; cdr3_nt: TGTGCCAGCAGGTTACAGGGGAACGATTCACCCCTCCACTTT
clone_size: -; v_call: TRBV7-7; j_call: TRBJ1-5; d_call: -; cdr3_aa: CASSLAWESANQPQHF; cdr3_nt: TGTGCCAGCAGCTTGGCCTGGGAGTCAGCAAATCAGCCCCAGCATTTT
clone_size: -; v_call: TRBV6-5; j_call: TRBJ2-7; d_call: -; cdr3_aa: CASSYEWGYEQYF; cdr3_nt: TGTGCCAGCAGTTACGAATGGGGCTACGAGCAGTACTTC